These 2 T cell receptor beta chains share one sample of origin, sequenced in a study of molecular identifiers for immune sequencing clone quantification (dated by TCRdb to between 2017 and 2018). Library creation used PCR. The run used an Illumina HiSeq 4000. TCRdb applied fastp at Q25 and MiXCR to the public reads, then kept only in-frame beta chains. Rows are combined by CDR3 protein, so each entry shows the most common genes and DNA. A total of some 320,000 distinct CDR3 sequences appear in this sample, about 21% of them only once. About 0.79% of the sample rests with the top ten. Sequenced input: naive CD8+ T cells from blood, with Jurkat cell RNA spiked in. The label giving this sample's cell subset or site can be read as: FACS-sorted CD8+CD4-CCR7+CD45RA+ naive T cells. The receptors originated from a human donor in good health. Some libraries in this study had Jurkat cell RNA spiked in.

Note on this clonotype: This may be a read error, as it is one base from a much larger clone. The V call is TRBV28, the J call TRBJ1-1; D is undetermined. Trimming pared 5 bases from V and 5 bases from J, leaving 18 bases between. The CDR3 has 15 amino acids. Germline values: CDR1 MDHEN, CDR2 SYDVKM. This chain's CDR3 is CASSPHGQAGTEAFF. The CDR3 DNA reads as TGTGCCAGCAGTCCCCACGGGCAGGCGGGGACTGAAGCTTTCTTT.

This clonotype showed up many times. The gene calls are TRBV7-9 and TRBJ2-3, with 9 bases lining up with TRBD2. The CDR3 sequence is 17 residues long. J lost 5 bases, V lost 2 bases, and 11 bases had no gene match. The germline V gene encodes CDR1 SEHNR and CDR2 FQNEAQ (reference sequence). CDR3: CASSLILAGAPIDTQYF. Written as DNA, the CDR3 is TGTGCCAGCAGCTTAATTTTAGCGGGAGCTCCGATAGATACGCAGTATTTT.